This passage covers 29 T cell receptor beta chains from one sample sequenced in a study of cytomegalovirus exposure and HLA in healthy donors. A multiplex PCR was run with 60 Vbeta primers and 13 Jbeta primers. Profiled with immunoSEQ multiplex PCR; TCRdb holds only in-frame clones, not every one. The data hold 120,000 or so clones, with 70% to 85% observed a single time. Sequencing was performed on PBMCs. The origin of the receptors is a man between 18 and 29 years old in good health and CMV-seronegative.

This clone has a single count. The chain recombines TRBV4-1 with TRBJ1-1; D ambiguous. This CDR3 is 14 amino acids long. Trimming shortened V by 1 base and J by 3 bases, and 9 bases separated the two germline ends. Germline-derived CDR1 and CDR2 are MGHRA and YSYEKL. CDR3 bases: TGCGCCAGCAGCCAAGGCGAGAGATACACTGAAGCTTTCTTT. The encoded protein is CASSQGERYTEAFF.

The DNA of the CDR3 is TGTGCCAGCGGTCCGGGGGGTTTCGATCAGCCCCAGCATTTT. This encodes CASGPGGFDQPQHF. The rearrangement joins TRBV6-6 to TRBJ1-5, with D possibly being TRBD1 (5 bases). This CDR3 has 14 amino acids. V was shortened by 8 bases and J by 5 bases, with 16 bases between the two germline ends. Germline V gene data show CDR1 as MNHNY and CDR2 as SVGAGI (reference sequence).

The chain couples TRBV27 to TRBJ1-2, with 7 bases matching TRBD1. From germline, CDR1 is MNHEY and CDR2 SMNVEV (reference sequence). CDR3 length: 14 residues. With V trimmed by 2 bases and J by 6 bases, 6 bases remained unmatched. The CDR3 loop reads CASSLSPTGHGYTF. The CDR3 region has the DNA TGTGCCAGCAGTTTAAGCCCGACAGGGCATGGCTACACCTTC.

The chain links TRBV19 to TRBJ2-5; 10 bases are a match to TRBD2. The junction had 5 bases not matched to a gene; V was cut back by 7 bases and J by 6 bases. The CDR3 is 13 residues long. Germline V gene sequence: CDR1 LNHDA, CDR2 SQIVND (reference sequence). The CDR3 bases are TGTGCCAGTATGTTAGCGGGGGGAAAGACCCAGTACTTC. Translated, it gives CASMLAGGKTQYF.

The chain uses TRBV19 and TRBJ1-1, with 7 bases matching TRBD1. Germline CDR1 and CDR2: LNHDA and SQIVND (reference sequence). The V gene end was trimmed by 4 bases and the J gene end by 0 bases; junction bases not matched to a gene: 2. The CDR3 runs 14 residues. The CDR3 region has the DNA TGTGCCAGTAGTAGGACAGGAATGAACACTGAAGCTTTCTTT. This gives the protein CASSRTGMNTEAFF.

This clone was seen a single time. The chain links TRBV10-2 to TRBJ1-5; maybe TRBD1 (5 bases). This CDR3 has 15 amino acids. The V end lost 2 bases, the J end lost 4 bases, and 12 bases lay between the germline ends. Germline V lookup: CDR1 WSHSY, CDR2 SAAADI. The CDR3 is CASSEPQAGNQPQHF. The CDR3, as DNA: TGCGCCAGCAGTGAGCCGCAGGCAGGGAATCAGCCCCAGCATTTT.

The gene calls are TRBV6-6 and TRBJ1-2; D ambiguous. The CDR3 length is 15 residues. Trimming cost V 3 bases and J 2 bases, with 13 bases left between them. The germline gives CDR1 MNHNY, CDR2 SVGAGI (reference sequence). The CDR3 coding sequence is TGTGCCAGCAGTTATCCGTCCCAGGCGAACTATGGCTACACCTTC. As protein: CASSYPSQANYGYTF.

CDR3 in amino acids: CSVEDIGGSAFF. The CDR3 bases are TGCAGCGTTGAAGATATTGGGGGCTCGGCTTTCTTT. The V gene is TRBV29-1, the J gene TRBJ1-1; D perhaps matches TRBD1 (6 bases). Germline assignment: CDR1 SQVTM and CDR2 ANQGSEA. CDR3 length: 12 residues. Between the trimmed V and J ends, which lost 0 bases and 11 bases, there was a span of 13 bases.

The rearrangement joins TRBV10-3 to TRBJ2-7; 7 bases match TRBD1. Germline values: CDR1 ENHRY, CDR2 SYGVKD. The ends lost 4 bases at V and 12 bases at J; junction bases unmatched: 12. This CDR3 has 13 residues. The CDR3 region has the DNA TGTGCCATCAGTGGAGGGTCGACAGGGCCCTTGTACTTC. Amino acid sequence: CAISGGSTGPLYF.

This chain joins TRBV27 and TRBJ1-2, with D perhaps matching TRBD1 (6 bases). Germline CDR1 reads MNHEY; CDR2 reads SMNVEV (reference sequence). V gave up 6 bases and J gave up 2 bases, with 7 bases separating them. The CDR3 totals 12 residues. The CDR3, as DNA: TGTGCCAGCAGACAGGGCAACTATGGCTACACCTTC. This codes for CASRQGNYGYTF.

The chain combines TRBV19 with TRBJ1-2; TRBD1 matches at 8 bases. Germline-derived CDR1 and CDR2 are LNHDA and SQIVND (reference sequence). V trimming: 4 bases; J trimming: 3 bases; junction bases outside the gene matches: 16. The CDR3 totals 18 residues. CDR3 amino acids: CASSKKGGQALADYGYTF. Written as DNA, the CDR3 is TGTGCCAGTAGTAAAAAGGGGGGACAGGCACTCGCGGACTATGGCTACACCTTC.

The chain recombines TRBV2 with TRBJ2-7, with TRBD1 matching over 7 bases. Per the germline V gene, CDR1 is SNHLY and CDR2 is FYNNEI. This CDR3 has 11 amino acids. J gave up 4 bases and V 10 bases, and 4 bases lay outside the gene matches. The CDR3 reads CATRQGYEQYF. The CDR3 DNA reads TGTGCCACCAGACAGGGTTACGAGCAGTACTTC.

The V gene is TRBV13, the J gene TRBJ1-1; D is perhaps TRBD1 (6 bases). This CDR3 has 16 residues. CDR1 is PRHDT, CDR2 FYEKMQ, per germline (reference sequence). V shed 5 bases and J shed 0 bases, with 16 bases lying between them. CDR3 bases: TGTGCCAGCAGCCCCCGGGGAGGGGGAGTGAACACTGAAGCTTTCTTT. Encoded protein: CASSPRGGGVNTEAFF.

The chain is built from TRBV19 and TRBJ2-3, with 8 bases lining up with TRBD2. J gave up 14 bases and V 6 bases, and 13 bases lay outside the gene matches. Per the germline V gene, CDR1 is LNHDA and CDR2 is SQIVND (reference sequence). The CDR3 sequence is 13 residues long. CDR3 protein: CASSASSSGFVYF. CDR3 in DNA: TGTGCCAGTAGCGCGTCCTCTAGCGGGTTTGTGTATTTT.

The J gene is TRBJ1-5, the V gene TRBV19; 7 bases are shared with TRBD1. V trimming: 5 bases; J trimming: 7 bases; junction bases outside the gene matches: 8. This CDR3 contains 14 residues. Germline assignment: CDR1 LNHDA and CDR2 SQIVND (reference sequence). For the CDR3, the DNA is TGTGCCAGTAGTGTGACAGGGTCGGGACAGCCCCAGCATTTT. Protein: CASSVTGSGQPQHF.

The V and J genes are TRBV6-6 and TRBJ1-1; D is possibly TRBD1 (6 bases). The CDR3 contains 14 residues. With 0 bases removed from V and 8 bases from J, the gap between germline ends came to 13 bases. Germline assignment: CDR1 MNHNY and CDR2 SVGAGI (reference sequence). The CDR3 bases are TGTGCCAGCAGTTACTCTATGGGGGCACAAGAAGCTTTCTTT. Translated: CASSYSMGAQEAFF.

V usage is TRBV9 and J usage is TRBJ1-1, with D possibly being TRBD1 (5 bases). With 4 bases removed from V and 5 bases from J, the gap between germline ends came to 12 bases. Germline loops: CDR1 SGDLS, CDR2 YYNGEE. This CDR3 is 13 amino acids long. CDR3 loop: CASSNGGWTEAFF. The CDR3 bases are TGTGCCAGCAGCAACGGGGGATGGACTGAAGCTTTCTTT.

The rearrangement uses TRBV29-1 and TRBJ2-1; D is perhaps TRBD2 (6 bases). Germline V lookup: CDR1 SQVTM, CDR2 ANQGSEA. This CDR3 is 14 amino acids long. V shed 6 bases and J shed 9 bases, with 21 bases lying between them. CDR3 in amino acids: CSVTRDSSFREQFF. The DNA for the CDR3 is TGCAGCGTGACCCGGGACTCTTCTTTCCGTGAGCAGTTCTTC.

The chain recombines TRBV7-2 with TRBJ1-5; 7 bases match TRBD1. Germline CDR1 SGHTA, CDR2 FQGNSA. The CDR3 consists of 14 residues. Losses at the gene ends were 4 bases for V and 4 bases for J; bases not matched to a gene: 4. The CDR3 loop reads CASSSGQRNQPQHF. Written as DNA, the CDR3 is TGTGCCAGCAGCTCGGGACAGCGAAATCAGCCCCAGCATTTT.

The J gene is TRBJ2-7, the V gene TRBV11-2, with 8 bases identical to TRBD2. The CDR3 contains 12 residues. From germline, CDR1 is SGHAT and CDR2 FQNNGV. Unmatched junction bases numbered 3, after V lost 8 bases and J lost 3 bases. CDR3 DNA sequence: TGTGCCAGCTACGGGGGGGGCTACGAGCAGTACTTC. Protein: CASYGGGYEQYF.

This chain links TRBV7-9 with TRBJ2-6; TRBD1 is a possible D gene (5 bases). CDR1 and CDR2 from the germline V gene are SEHNR and FQNEAQ (reference sequence). The CDR3 loop spans 15 amino acids. The germline V and J ends were trimmed by 5 bases and 2 bases, with 10 bases remaining between them. Here the CDR3 reads CASSPRRAGANVLTF. The CDR3 nucleotides read TGTGCCAGCAGCCCCCGCAGGGCTGGGGCCAACGTCCTGACTTTC.

This clone has a single count. The V gene is TRBV7-9, the J gene TRBJ1-1; a weak D match, TRBD1 (6 bases). There are 15 residues in the CDR3. CDR1 and CDR2 (germline): SEHNR, FQNEAQ (reference sequence). The germline V and J ends were trimmed by 7 bases and 3 bases, with 18 bases remaining between them. CDR3 coding DNA: TGTGCCAGCAAAGGGGGTGACCCGAGGGACACTGAAGCTTTCTTT. Translated, it gives CASKGGDPRDTEAFF.

The chain's CDR3 is CASSRQENTEAFF. The CDR3 bases are TGTGCCAGCAGCAGACAGGAGAACACTGAAGCTTTCTTT. The chain recombines TRBV7-2 with TRBJ1-1; possible D gene TRBD1, 6 bases. The V end was cut by 5 bases, the J end by 1 base, with 8 bases between. The CDR3 is made up of 13 amino acids. In germline, CDR1 is SGHTA, CDR2 FQGNSA.

Only a few counts were recorded for this clone. The chain uses TRBV6-6 and TRBJ1-1, with a possible D match to TRBD1 (6 bases). The V end lost 0 bases, the J end lost 1 base, and 9 bases lay between the germline ends. Germline assignment: CDR1 MNHNY and CDR2 SVGAGI (reference sequence). The CDR3 length is 15 residues. The CDR3 protein is CASSYSKDRNTEAFF. DNA for the CDR3: TGTGCCAGCAGTTACTCGAAGGACAGGAACACTGAAGCTTTCTTT.

This rearrangement joins TRBV5-1 to TRBJ2-5, with TRBD1 as a possible D gene (6 bases). Trimming pared 4 bases from V and 5 bases from J, leaving 12 bases between. CDR1 is SGHRS, CDR2 YFSETQ, per germline. This CDR3 is built from 13 residues. In DNA, the CDR3 is TGCGCCAGCAGCCCCCTCCAGGGGGAGACCCAGTACTTC. Translated: CASSPLQGETQYF.

V usage is TRBV6-5 and J usage is TRBJ1-2; D is unclear. The V gene's germline CDR1 is MNHEY and CDR2 SVGAGI. The CDR3 sequence is 13 residues long. The V and J ends lost 4 bases and 8 bases respectively, with 14 bases between them. CDR3 sequence reads: CASSSDQPGGYTF. CDR3 DNA sequence: TGTGCCAGCAGTTCCGACCAACCGGGAGGCTACACCTTC.

On this clone itself: Germline and junction disagree at one end, which may indicate a read error. The chain uses TRBV5-1 and TRBJ1-2, with D perhaps TRBD1 (6 bases). The CDR3 extends over 14 amino acids. In germline, CDR1 is SGHRS, CDR2 YFSETQ. The CDR3 protein is CASSLAGVEQGRSF. CDR3 in DNA: TGCGCCAGCAGCTTGGCCGGTGTAGAACAGGGACGGTCCTTC.

This clone has just a few counts. This sequence joins TRBV6-1 and TRBJ1-2; TRBD1 aligns across 7 bases. The junction had 7 bases not matched to a gene; V was cut back by 2 bases and J by 4 bases. The CDR3 contains 15 residues. Per the germline V gene, CDR1 is MNHNS and CDR2 is SASEGT. This CDR3 reads CASSEIDRVGYGYTF. CDR3 DNA: TGTGCCAGCAGTGAAATCGACAGGGTGGGCTATGGCTACACCTTC.

The chain joins TRBV6-5 to TRBJ1-1; the D gene is possibly TRBD1 (5 bases). Germline V CDR1 and CDR2: MNHEY, SVGAGI. Between the trimmed V and J ends, which lost 6 bases and 5 bases, there was a span of 16 bases. CDR3 length equals 14 residues. CDR3 in amino acids: CASRGGAPVTEAFF. As DNA, the CDR3 is TGTGCCAGCAGGGGCGGGGCCCCTGTGACTGAAGCTTTCTTT.